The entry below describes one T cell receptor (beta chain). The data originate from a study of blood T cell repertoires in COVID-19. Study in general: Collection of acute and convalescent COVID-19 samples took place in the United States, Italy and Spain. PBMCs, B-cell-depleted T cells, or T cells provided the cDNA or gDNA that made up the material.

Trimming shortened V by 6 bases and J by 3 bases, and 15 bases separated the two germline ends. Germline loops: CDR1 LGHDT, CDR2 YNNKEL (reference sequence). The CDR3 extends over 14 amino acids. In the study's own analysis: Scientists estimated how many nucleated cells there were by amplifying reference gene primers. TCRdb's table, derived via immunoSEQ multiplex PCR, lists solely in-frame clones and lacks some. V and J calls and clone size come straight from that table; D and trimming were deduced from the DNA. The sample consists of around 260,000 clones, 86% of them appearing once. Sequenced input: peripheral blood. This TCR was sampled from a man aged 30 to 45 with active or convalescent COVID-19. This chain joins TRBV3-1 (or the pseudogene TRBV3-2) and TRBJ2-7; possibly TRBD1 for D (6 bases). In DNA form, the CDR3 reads TGTGCCAGCAGTCATAATGACAGGAACTACGAGCAGTACTTC. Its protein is CASSHNDRNYEQYF.